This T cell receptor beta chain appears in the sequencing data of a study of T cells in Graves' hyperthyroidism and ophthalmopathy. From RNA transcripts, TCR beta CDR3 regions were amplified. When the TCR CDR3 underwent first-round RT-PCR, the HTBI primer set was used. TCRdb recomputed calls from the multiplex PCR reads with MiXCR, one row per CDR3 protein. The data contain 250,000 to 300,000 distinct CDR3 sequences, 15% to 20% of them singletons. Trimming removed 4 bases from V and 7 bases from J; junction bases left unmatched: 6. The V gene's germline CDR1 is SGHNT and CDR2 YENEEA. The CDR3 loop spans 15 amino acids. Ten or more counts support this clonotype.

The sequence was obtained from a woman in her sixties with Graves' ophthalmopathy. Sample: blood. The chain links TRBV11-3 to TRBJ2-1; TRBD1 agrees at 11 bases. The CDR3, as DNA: TGTGCCAGCAGCTCTGGACAGGGGGCGTCTAATGAGCAGTTCTTC. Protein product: CASSSGQGASNEQFF.